Sequencing of this TCR beta chain was carried out in a study of early T cells in non-severe SARS-CoV-2 infection. The CDR3 sequence is 15 residues long. V was clipped by 5 bases and J by 5 bases; unmatched bases: 10. Germline V CDR1 and CDR2: SNHLY, FYNNEI. Using its own MiXCR run on the 5' RACE reads, TCRdb lists one record per CDR3 protein. The sample holds fewer than 100,000 distinct CDR3 sequences; 8.5% to 10% are singletons and the top ten take 4.8%. This clonotype occurred many times. The J gene is TRBJ2-5, the V gene TRBV2; TRBD1 matches at 8 bases. The receptor was isolated from an adult who was a healthcare worker with PCR-confirmed SARS-CoV-2 infection or an uninfected control (not recorded which). The sequenced material came from whole blood. CDR3 coding DNA: TGTGCCAGCAGTCCGAGAAACCAGGGGGCTGAGACCCAGTACTTC. Translation gives CASSPRNQGAETQYF.